This entry lists 2 T cell receptor beta chains sequenced from one sample in a study of T cells after yellow fever vaccination. TCRdb recomputed calls from the 5' RACE reads with MiXCR, one row per CDR3 protein. Among around 300,000 distinct CDR3 sequences, 10% to 15% were seen once, and the ten largest hold roughly 0.5%. The source material was CD4+ T cells sorted from PBMCs, sampled 45 days after the yellow fever booster vaccination. These receptors were obtained from a man in his thirties or forties who received the YFV17D yellow fever vaccine.

The V call is TRBV11-2, the J call TRBJ1-6; unclear D gene. The germline V gene has CDR1 SGHAT and CDR2 FQNNGV. V gave up 4 bases and J gave up 5 bases, with 21 bases separating them. The CDR3 length is 18 residues. The CDR3 DNA follows: TGTGCCAGCAGCTACTTGCAAGGCCTCCTGGGAGATAATTCACCCCTCCACTTT. Translating gives CASSYLQGLLGDNSPLHF.

The chain recombines TRBV15 with TRBJ2-7, with D possibly matching TRBD2 (6 bases). Germline V gene lookup returns CDR1 LNHNV and CDR2 YYDKDF (reference sequence). V lost 3 bases to trimming and J lost 1 base, with 22 bases between them. The CDR3 runs 18 residues. The CDR3 DNA reads TGTGCCACCAGCAGGGAGGGGAAGGCACCGATGCTTTCCTACGAGCAGTACTTC. It is translated as CATSREGKAPMLSYEQYF.